This T cell receptor (beta chain) comes out of a study of shared clonotypes between healthy human individuals. General observations from the study: The study found lower generation probabilities in non-shared clonotypes than in those shared by all four donors.

Assay used: immunoSEQ multiplex PCR; TCRdb lists only in-frame clones, some missing. The sample gives 1 million to 1.3 million clones, around 78% of which show up once; roughly 0.57% is in the top ten. For this clone: Its antigen is not known.

V gave up 5 bases and J gave up 3 bases, with 11 bases separating them. CDR3 length: 14 residues. From germline, CDR1 is SEHNR and CDR2 FQNEAQ (reference sequence). The chain joins TRBV7-9 to TRBJ1-5; D is uncertain. The clonotype comes from a man aged 18 to 29 in good health. Some clones in this sample may be carry-over from other donors' samples. Material: memory CD4+ T cells from PBMCs. Subset given: CD45RA-negative fraction. DNA of the CDR3: TGTGCCAGCAGCCAAGGACGGTTCAATCAGCCCCAGCATTTT. Translation: CASSQGRFNQPQHF.